The rows below give T cell receptor beta chains drawn from one sample of a study of regulatory T cells in long-lasting Graves disease. In TCRdb, the multiplex PCR reads were re-called with MiXCR into one record per CDR3 protein. The sample carries 420,000 or so distinct CDR3 sequences, around 15% recorded once. These data also featured in a second study, about T cells in Graves' hyperthyroidism and ophthalmopathy.

The starting material was peripheral blood mononuclear cells (PBMCs), obtained at new diagnosis, from a patient treated with antithyroid drugs. The receptors were gathered from a woman younger than 30 with Graves disease. The CDR3 runs from the conserved cysteine through the conserved F or W. The order of the fields is CDR3 length, V gene, D gene, clone size, J gene, CDR3 protein, CDR3 DNA. The D gene is left open where the match is weak. The size of a clone is reported for some rows only, either as once, few or many, or as a class for expanded clones.

15	TRBV7-6	.	many	TRBJ2-7	CASSLASTSSYEQYF	TGTGCCAGCAGCTTAGCCTCAACTAGCTCCTACGAGCAGTACTTC
17	TRBV4-1	.	few	TRBJ1-3	CASSQLSLSSSGNTIYF	TGCGCCAGCAGCCAACTGAGCCTTAGTAGCTCTGGAAACACCATATATTTT
14	TRBV20-1	.	many	TRBJ2-1	CSAREGASYNEQFF	TGCAGTGCTAGGGAGGGGGCCTCCTACAATGAGCAGTTCTTC
16	TRBV3-1	TRBD1	few	TRBJ2-1	CASSPTTGHFVDEQFF	TGTGCCAGCAGCCCAACGACAGGGCACTTTGTCGATGAGCAGTTCTTC
14	TRBV28	.	.	TRBJ2-7	CASSFRGGSYEQHF	TGTGCCAGCAGTTTCCGAGGCGGTTCCTACGAGCAGCACTTC
14	TRBV5-5	TRBD1	few	TRBJ1-4	CASSLGQGPEKLFF	TGTGCCAGCAGCCTGGGACAGGGACCCGAAAAACTGTTTTTT
18	TRBV11-2	.	many	TRBJ1-2	CASSLRDGKKMGVYGYTF	TGTGCCAGCAGCCTCCGGGACGGAAAAAAAATGGGGGTCTATGGCTACACCTTC
12	TRBV28	.	many	TRBJ1-1	CASNLLNTEAFF	TGTGCCAGCAACCTGTTGAACACTGAAGCTTTCTTT
16	TRBV7-2	.	many	TRBJ2-1	CASSPSRASSYNEQFF	TGTGCCAGCAGCCCCTCCAGGGCCAGCTCCTACAATGAGCAGTTCTTC
14	TRBV7-9	.	many	TRBJ2-7	CASSLTSMAYEQYF	TGTGCCAGCAGCTTGACCAGCATGGCCTACGAGCAGTACTTC